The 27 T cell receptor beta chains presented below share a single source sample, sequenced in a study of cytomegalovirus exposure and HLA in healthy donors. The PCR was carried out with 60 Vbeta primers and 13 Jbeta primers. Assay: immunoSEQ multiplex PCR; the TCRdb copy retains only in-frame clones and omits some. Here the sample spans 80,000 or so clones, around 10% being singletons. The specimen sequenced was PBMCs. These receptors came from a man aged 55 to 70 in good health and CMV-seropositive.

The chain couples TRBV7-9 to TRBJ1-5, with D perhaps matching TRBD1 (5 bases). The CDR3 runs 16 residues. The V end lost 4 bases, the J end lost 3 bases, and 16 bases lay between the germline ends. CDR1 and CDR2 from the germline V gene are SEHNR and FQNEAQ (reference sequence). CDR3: CASSSGGEANNQPQHF. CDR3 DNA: TGTGCCAGCAGCTCCGGGGGGGAGGCCAACAATCAGCCCCAGCATTTT.

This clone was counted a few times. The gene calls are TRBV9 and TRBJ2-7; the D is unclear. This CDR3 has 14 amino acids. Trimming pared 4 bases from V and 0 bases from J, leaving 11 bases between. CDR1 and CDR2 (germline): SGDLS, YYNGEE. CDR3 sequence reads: CASSPRLSSYEQYF. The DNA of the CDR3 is TGTGCCAGCAGCCCACGACTTTCCTCCTACGAGCAGTACTTC.

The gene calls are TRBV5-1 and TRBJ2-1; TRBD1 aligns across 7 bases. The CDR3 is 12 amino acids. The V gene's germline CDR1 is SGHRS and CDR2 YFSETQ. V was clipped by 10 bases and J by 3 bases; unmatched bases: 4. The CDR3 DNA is TGCGCCTCGGCAGGGGGCTACAATGAGCAGTTCTTC. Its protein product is CASAGGYNEQFF.

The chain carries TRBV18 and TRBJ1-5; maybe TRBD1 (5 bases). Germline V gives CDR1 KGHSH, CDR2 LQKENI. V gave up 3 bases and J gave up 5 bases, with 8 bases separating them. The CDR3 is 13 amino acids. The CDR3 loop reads CASSPGRDQPQHF. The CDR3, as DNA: TGTGCCAGCTCACCGGGCAGGGATCAGCCCCAGCATTTT. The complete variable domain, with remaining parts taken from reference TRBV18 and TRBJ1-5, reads NAGVMQNPRHLVRRRGQEARLRCSPMKGHSHVYWYRQLPEEGLKFMVYLQKENIIDESGMPKERFSAEFPKEGPSILRIQQVVRGDSAAYFCASSPGRDQPQHFGDGTRLSIL.

Here the CDR3 DNA reads TGTGCCAGTAGTACCCGGACAGGGAGAGGCTATGGCTACACCTTC. It yields the protein CASSTRTGRGYGYTF. V is TRBV19 and J is TRBJ1-2, with 8 bases identical to TRBD1. CDR3 length equals 15 residues. Germline CDR1 reads LNHDA; CDR2 reads SQIVND (reference sequence). J lost 4 bases, V lost 4 bases, and 8 bases had no gene match.

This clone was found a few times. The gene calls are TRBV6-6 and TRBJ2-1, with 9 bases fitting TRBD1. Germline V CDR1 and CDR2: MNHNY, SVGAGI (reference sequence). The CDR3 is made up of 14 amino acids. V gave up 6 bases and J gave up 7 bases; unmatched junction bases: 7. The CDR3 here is CASRGTGGRNEQFF. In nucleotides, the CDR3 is TGTGCCAGCAGAGGAACAGGGGGCCGTAATGAGCAGTTCTTC.

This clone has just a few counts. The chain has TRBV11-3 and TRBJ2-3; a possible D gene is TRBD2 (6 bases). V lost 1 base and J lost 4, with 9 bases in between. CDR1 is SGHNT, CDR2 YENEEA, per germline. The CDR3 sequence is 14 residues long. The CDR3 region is CASSLAASADTQYF. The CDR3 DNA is TGTGCCAGCAGCTTAGCGGCTAGCGCAGATACGCAGTATTTT.

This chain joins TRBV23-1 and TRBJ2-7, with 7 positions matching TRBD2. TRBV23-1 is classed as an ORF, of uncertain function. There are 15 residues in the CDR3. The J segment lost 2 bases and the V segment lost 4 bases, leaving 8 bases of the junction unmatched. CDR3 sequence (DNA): TGCGCCAGCAGTCTCCCTGGGGAGGGCACCTACGAGCAGTACTTC. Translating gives CASSLPGEGTYEQYF.

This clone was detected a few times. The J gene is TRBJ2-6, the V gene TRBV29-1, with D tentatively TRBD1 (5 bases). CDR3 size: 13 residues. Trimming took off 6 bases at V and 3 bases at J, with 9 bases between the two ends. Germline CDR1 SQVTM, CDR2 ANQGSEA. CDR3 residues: CSVQGYGANVLTF. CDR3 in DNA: TGCAGCGTCCAGGGATATGGGGCCAACGTCCTGACTTTC.

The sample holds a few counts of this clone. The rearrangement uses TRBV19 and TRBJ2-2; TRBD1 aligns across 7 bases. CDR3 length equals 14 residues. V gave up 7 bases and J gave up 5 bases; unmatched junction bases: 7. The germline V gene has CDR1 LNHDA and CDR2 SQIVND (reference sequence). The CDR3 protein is CASTQTGQTGELFF. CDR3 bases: TGTGCCAGTACCCAGACAGGGCAGACCGGGGAGCTGTTTTTT.

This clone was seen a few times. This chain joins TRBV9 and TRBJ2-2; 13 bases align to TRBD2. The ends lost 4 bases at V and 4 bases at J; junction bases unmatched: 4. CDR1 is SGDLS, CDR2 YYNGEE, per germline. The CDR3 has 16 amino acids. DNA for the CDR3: TGTGCCAGCAGCACTAGCGGGAGGGCCCTCACCGGGGAGCTGTTTTTT. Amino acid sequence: CASSTSGRALTGELFF. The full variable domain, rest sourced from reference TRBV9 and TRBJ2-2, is DSGVTQTPKHLITATGQRVTLRCSPRSGDLSVYWYQQSLDQGLQFLIQYYNGEERAKGNILERFSAQQFPDLHSELNLSSLELGDSALYFCASSTSGRALTGELFFGEGSRLTVL.

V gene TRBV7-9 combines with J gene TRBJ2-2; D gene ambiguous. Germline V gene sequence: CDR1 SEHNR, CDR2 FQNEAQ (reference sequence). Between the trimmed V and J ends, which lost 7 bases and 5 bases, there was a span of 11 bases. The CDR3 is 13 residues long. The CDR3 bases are TGTGCCAGCATGCGTGAGGAGACCGGGGAGCTGTTTTTT. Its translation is CASMREETGELFF.

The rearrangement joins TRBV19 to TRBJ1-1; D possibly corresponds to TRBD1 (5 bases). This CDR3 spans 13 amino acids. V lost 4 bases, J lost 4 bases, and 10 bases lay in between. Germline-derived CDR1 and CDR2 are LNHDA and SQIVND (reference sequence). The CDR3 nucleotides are TGTGCCAGTAGTAAGGGCAGGGTCACTGAAGCTTTCTTT. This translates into CASSKGRVTEAFF.

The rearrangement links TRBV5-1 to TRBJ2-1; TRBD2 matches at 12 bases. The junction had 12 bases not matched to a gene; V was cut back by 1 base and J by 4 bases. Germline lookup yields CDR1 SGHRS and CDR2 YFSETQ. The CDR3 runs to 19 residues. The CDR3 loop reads CASSLSALAGGLKYNEQFF. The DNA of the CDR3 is TGCGCCAGCAGCTTGTCTGCACTAGCGGGAGGATTGAAATACAATGAGCAGTTCTTC.

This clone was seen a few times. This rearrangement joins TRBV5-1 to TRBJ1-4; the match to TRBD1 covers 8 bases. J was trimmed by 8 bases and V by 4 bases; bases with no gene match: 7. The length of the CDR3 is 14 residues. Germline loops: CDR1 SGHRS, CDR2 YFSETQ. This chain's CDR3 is CASSGGQAEEKLFF. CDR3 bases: TGCGCCAGCAGCGGGGGACAGGCGGAAGAAAAACTGTTTTTT.

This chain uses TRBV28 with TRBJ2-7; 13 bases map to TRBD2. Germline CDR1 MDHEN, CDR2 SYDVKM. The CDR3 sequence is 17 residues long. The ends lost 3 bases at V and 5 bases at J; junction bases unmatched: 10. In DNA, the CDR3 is TGTGCCAGCAGTTTGCTAGCATCCGGGACTAGCGGGAACGAGCAGTACTTC. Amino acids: CASSLLASGTSGNEQYF. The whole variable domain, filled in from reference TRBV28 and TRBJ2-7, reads DVKVTQSSRYLVKRTGEKVFLECVQDMDHENMFWYRQDPGLGLRLIYFSYDVKMKEKGDIPEGYSVSREKKERFSLILESASTNQTSMYLCASSLLASGTSGNEQYFGPGTRLTVT.

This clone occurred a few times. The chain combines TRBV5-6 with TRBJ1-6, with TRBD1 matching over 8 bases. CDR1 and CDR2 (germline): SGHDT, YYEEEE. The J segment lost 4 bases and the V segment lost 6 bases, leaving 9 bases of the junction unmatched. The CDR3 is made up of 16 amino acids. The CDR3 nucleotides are TGTGCCAGCACTCCGGGACAGGAGGCTTATAATTCACCCCTCCACTTT. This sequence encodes CASTPGQEAYNSPLHF.

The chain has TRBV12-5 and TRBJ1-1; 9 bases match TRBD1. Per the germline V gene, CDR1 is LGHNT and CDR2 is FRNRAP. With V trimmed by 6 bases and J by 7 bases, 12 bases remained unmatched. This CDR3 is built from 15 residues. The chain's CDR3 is CASGLTGGLNGEAFF. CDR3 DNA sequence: TGTGCTAGTGGGCTGACAGGGGGATTGAATGGTGAAGCTTTCTTT.

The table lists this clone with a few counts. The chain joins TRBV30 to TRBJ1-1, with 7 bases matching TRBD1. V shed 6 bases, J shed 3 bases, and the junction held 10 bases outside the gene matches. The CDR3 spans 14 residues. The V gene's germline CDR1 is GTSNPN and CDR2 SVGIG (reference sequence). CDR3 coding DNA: TGTGCCTGCCAGACAGGGAATAGGGACACTGAAGCTTTCTTT. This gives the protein CACQTGNRDTEAFF.

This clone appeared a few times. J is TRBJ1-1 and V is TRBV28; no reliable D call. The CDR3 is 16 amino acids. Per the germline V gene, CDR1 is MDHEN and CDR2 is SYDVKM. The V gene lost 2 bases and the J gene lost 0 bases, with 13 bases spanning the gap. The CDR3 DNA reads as TGTGCCAGCAGTTTAGACGTCGGAGGACTGAACACTGAAGCTTTCTTT. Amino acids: CASSLDVGGLNTEAFF.

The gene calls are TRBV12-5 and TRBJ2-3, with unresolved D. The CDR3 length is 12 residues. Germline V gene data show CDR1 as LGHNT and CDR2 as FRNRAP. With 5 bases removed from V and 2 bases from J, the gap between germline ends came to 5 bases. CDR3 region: CASGQNTDTQYF. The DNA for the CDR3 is TGTGCTAGTGGTCAGAACACAGATACGCAGTATTTT.

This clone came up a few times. The CDR3 coding sequence is TGTGCCAGCTCACCACCCGTGGGCGACGCTTTCTTT. This encodes CASSPPVGDAFF. V usage is TRBV18 and J usage is TRBJ1-1, with D unclear. V lost 0 bases and J 11 bases, leaving 10 bases between the germline ends. Germline V gene data show CDR1 as KGHSH and CDR2 as LQKENI. The CDR3 loop spans 12 amino acids.

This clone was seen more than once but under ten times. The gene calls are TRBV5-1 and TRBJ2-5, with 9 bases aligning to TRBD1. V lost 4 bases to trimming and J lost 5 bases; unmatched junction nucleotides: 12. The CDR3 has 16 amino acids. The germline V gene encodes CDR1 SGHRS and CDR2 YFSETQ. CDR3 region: CASSPLTGGSVETQYF. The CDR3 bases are TGCGCCAGCAGCCCCCTGACAGGGGGATCAGTTGAGACCCAGTACTTC.

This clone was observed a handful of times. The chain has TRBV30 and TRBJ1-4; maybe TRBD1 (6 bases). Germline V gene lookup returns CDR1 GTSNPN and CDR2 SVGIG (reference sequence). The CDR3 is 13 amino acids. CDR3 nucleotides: TGTGCTCAGCCGGGGGGGCCTAATGAAAAACTGTTTTTT. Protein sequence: CAQPGGPNEKLFF.

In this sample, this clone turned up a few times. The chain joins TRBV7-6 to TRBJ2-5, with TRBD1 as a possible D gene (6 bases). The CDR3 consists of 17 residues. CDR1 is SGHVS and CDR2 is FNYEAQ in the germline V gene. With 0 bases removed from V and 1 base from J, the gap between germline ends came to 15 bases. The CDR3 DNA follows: TGTGCCAGCAGCTTAGCCCCCCCGGTGGACAGCCAAGAGACCCAGTACTTC. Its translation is CASSLAPPVDSQETQYF.

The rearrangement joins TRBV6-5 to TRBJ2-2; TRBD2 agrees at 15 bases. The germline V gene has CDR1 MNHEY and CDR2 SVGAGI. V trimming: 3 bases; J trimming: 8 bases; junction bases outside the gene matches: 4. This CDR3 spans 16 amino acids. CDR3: CASSYPGLAGGGELFF. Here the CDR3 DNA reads TGTGCCAGCAGTTATCCCGGACTAGCGGGAGGGGGGGAGCTGTTTTTT.

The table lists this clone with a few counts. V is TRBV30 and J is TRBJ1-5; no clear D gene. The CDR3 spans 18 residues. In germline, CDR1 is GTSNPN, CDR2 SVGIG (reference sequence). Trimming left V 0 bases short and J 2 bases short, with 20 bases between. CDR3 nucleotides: TGTGCCTGGAGTGTAAGTCGCGCAGGACTAGGCGGCAATCAGCCCCAGCATTTT. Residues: CAWSVSRAGLGGNQPQHF.